The source of this T cell receptor (beta chain) is a study of T cells in tuberculosis. The wider study: CD1B tetramers identified T cells specific for mycobacterial lipid GMM.

Libraries were prepared by immunoSEQ multiplex PCR; TCRdb keeps only in-frame clonotypes and omits some of them. The table includes 88,000 or so clones, roughly 91% detected once. This CDR3 region has 14 residues. Trimming removed 3 bases at V and 4 bases at J, with 10 bases between. The germline V gene encodes CDR1 LNHDA and CDR2 SQIVND (reference sequence). Thawed, overnight-rested PBMC were stained with GMM-loaded CD1B tetramer, viability dye and anti-CD3, then sorted. The CD1B tetramers carried C32 glucose monomycolate purified from Rhodococcus equi. CD14-expressing monocytes were removed from PBMC before cryopreservation and sorting. Each donor contributed roughly 100,000 sorted tetramer-negative cells.

The sequence was obtained from an adult woman with latent tuberculosis. The sequenced sample consisted of CD1b-GMM tetramer-negative cells sorted from PBMCs. The chain employs TRBV19 and TRBJ1-5; D not certain. The CDR3 region has the DNA TGTGCCAGTAGTATTACCGGGAAGAATCAGCCCCAGCATTTT. This translates into CASSITGKNQPQHF.